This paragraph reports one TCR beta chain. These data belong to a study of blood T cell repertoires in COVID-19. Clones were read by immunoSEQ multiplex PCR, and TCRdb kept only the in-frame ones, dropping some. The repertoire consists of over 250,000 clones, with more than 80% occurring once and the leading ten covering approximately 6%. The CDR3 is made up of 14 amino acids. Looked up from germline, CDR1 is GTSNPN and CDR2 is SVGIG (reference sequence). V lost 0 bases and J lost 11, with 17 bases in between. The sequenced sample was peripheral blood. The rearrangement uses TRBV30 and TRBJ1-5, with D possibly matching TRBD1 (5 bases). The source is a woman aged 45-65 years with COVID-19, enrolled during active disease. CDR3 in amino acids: CAWSVWQGPESQHF. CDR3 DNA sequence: TGTGCCTGGAGTGTTTGGCAGGGCCCGGAGTCCCAGCATTTT. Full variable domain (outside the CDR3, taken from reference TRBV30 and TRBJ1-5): SQTIHQWPATLVQPVGSPLSLECTVEGTSNPNLYWYRQAAGRGLQLLFYSVGIGQISSEVPQNLSASRPQDRQFILSSKKLLLSDSGFYLCAWSVWQGPESQHFGDGTRLSIL.